This T cell receptor beta chain was retrieved from a study of T cells in Graves' hyperthyroidism and ophthalmopathy. Study information: Peripheral blood was obtained at initial diagnosis, preceding any treatment. Study-level findings and limits: Most clonotypes expanded in thyroid above 0.001 were likewise present in blood.

Diagnosis rested on symptoms, serum thyroxine and TRAb, thyroid ultrasound, and orbital computed tomography. The authors obtained PBMCs from roughly 10 ml of fresh peripheral blood. This CDR3 region has 13 residues. Germline values: CDR1 SNHLY, CDR2 FYNNEI. Trimming took off 6 bases at V and 5 bases at J, with 12 bases between the two ends. Authors of the study amplified TCR beta CDR3 regions from RNA transcripts. RT-PCR in the first round (using the HTBI primer set) targeted the TCR CDR3. MiXCR was run by TCRdb on the multiplex PCR reads, yielding one entry per CDR3 protein. This table has more than 550,000 distinct CDR3 sequences, 17% appearing once. Comment on this clonotype: Its antigen is unidentified.

This TCR was recovered from a man aged 50 to 60 with Graves' hyperthyroidism. This chain uses TRBV2 with TRBJ2-3; the D is unclear. The sequenced material came from blood. As DNA, the CDR3 is TGTGCCAGCAGGAAGCTCCTGCTAGATACGCAGTATTTT. Its protein is CASRKLLLDTQYF.